This T cell receptor beta chain was sequenced during a study of T cell changes during pregnancy in multiple sclerosis. The table came from immunoSEQ multiplex PCR; TCRdb's copy has only in-frame clones and leaves some out. The sample contains about 32,000 clones, about 88% of which appear only once. The CDR3 is 12 residues long. Germline lookup yields CDR1 LNHNV and CDR2 YYDKDF (reference sequence). V was trimmed by 7 bases and J by 3 bases, leaving 6 bases between them. The chain links TRBV15 to TRBJ1-4, with D unresolved. This specimen was CD8+ T cells from peripheral blood mononuclear cells, taken in the second trimester of pregnancy. The source of this sequence is a female donor with multiple sclerosis, enrolled in a pregnancy study. CDR3 loop: CATKRANEKLFF. In DNA form, the CDR3 reads TGTGCCACCAAACGGGCTAATGAAAAACTGTTTTTT.